This T cell receptor beta chain was found in a study of blood T cell repertoires in COVID-19. Study background: Samples came from the United States, Italy and Spain, spanning acute and convalescent COVID-19.

Data came from immunoSEQ multiplex PCR; TCRdb stores just in-frame clones and leaves some out. The top ten clones hold approximately 2.5% of a sample with 290,000 or so clones, more than 75% of them seen once. CDR3 length equals 13 residues. CDR1 and CDR2 from the germline V gene are GTSNPN and SVGIG (reference sequence). V was pared by 0 bases and J by 3 bases, with 9 bases between. Participant-given clinical history determined each cohort assignment. The chain combines TRBV30 with TRBJ2-7; D is ambiguous. This TCR was recovered from a woman in her late teens or twenties who had recovered from COVID-19. The sample taken for sequencing was PBMCs or T cells enriched from blood (not recorded which). The CDR3 sequence: CAWSVRRLYEQYF. The DNA of the CDR3 is TGTGCCTGGAGTGTACGGAGACTCTACGAGCAGTACTTC.